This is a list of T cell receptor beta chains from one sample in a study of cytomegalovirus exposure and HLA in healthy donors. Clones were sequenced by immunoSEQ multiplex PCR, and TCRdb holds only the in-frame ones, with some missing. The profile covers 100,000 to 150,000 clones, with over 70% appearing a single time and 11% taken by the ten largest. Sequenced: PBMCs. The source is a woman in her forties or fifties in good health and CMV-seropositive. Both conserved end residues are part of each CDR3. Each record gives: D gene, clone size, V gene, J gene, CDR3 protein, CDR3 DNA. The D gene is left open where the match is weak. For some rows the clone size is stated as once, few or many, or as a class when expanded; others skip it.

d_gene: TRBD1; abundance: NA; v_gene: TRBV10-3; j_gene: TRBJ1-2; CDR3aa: CAIREGTGVSGYTF; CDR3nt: TGTGCCATCAGGGAGGGGACAGGGGTATCTGGCTACACCTTC
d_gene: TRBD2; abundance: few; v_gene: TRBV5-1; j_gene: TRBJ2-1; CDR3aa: CASSLATSGGAVQFF; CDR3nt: TGCGCCAGCAGCTTGGCGACTAGCGGGGGAGCGGTGCAGTTCTTC
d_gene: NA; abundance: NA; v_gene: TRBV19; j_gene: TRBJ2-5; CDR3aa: CASAYSSQETQYF; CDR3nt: TGTGCCAGTGCATACAGTTCCCAAGAGACCCAGTACTTC
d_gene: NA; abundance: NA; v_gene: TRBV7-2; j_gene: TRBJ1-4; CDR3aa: CASSSRVAPNEKLFF; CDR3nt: TGTGCCAGCAGCTCACGGGTTGCTCCTAATGAAAAACTGTTTTTT
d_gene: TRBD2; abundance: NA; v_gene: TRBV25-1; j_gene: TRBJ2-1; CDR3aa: CASSDYSGSMDNEQFF; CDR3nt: TGTGCCAGCAGTGATTATAGCGGGAGCATGGACAATGAGCAGTTCTTC
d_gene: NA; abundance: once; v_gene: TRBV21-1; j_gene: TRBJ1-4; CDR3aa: CASSTAGQGGEKLFF; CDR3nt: TGTGCCAGCAGCACGGCGGGACAGGGGGGTGAAAAACTGTTTTTT
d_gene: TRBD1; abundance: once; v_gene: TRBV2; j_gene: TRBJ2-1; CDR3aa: CASSVLWTGVYEQFF; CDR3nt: TGTGCCAGCAGTGTCCTATGGACAGGGGTCTATGAGCAGTTCTTC
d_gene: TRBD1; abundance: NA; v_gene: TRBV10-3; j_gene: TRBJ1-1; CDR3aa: CAISEDRVYTEAFF; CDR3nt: TGTGCCATCAGTGAGGACAGGGTTTACACTGAAGCTTTCTTT
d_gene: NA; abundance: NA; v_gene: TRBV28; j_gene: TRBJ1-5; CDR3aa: CASSKDRTNQPQHF; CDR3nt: TGTGCCAGCAGTAAAGACAGAACCAATCAGCCCCAGCATTTT
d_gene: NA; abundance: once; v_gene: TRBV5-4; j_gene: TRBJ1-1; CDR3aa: CASRTQGNTEAFF; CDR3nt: TGTGCCAGCAGGACACAGGGAAACACTGAAGCTTTCTTT
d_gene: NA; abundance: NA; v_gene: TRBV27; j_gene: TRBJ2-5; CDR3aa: CASSFDGEMAQYF; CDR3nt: TGTGCCAGCAGTTTTGACGGGGAAATGGCCCAGTACTTC
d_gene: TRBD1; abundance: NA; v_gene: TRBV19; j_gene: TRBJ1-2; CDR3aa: CASTPLVSRGIANYGYTF; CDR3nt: TGTGCCAGTACCCCCCTTGTGAGCAGGGGGATAGCTAACTATGGCTACACCTTC
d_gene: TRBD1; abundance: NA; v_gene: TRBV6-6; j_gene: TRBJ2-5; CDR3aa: CASRDGQGGETQYF; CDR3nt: TGTGCCAGCAGAGATGGACAGGGGGGAGAGACCCAGTACTTC
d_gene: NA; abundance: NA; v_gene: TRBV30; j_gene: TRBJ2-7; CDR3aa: CAWSRGGPSYEQYF; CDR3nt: TGTGCCTGGAGTAGGGGGGGTCCCTCCTACGAGCAGTACTTC
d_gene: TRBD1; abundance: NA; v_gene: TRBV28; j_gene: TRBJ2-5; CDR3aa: CASSSLIGQGAGETQYF; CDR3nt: TGTGCCAGCAGTTCCCTGATTGGCCAGGGGGCTGGGGAGACCCAGTACTTC
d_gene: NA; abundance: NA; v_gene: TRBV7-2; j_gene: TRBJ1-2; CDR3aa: CASSSSGTPYGYTF; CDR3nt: TGTGCCAGCAGCTCGTCAGGGACTCCATATGGCTACACCTTC
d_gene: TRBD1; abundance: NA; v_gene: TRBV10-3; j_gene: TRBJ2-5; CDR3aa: CAISKTGDGETQYF; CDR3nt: TGTGCCATCAGTAAGACAGGGGACGGGGAGACCCAGTACTTC
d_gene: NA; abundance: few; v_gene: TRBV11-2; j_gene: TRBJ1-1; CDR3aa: CASSSGYTEAFF; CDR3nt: TGTGCCAGCAGCTCTGGCTACACTGAAGCTTTCTTT
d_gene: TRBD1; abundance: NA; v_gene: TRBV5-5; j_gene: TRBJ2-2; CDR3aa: CASSLAGTGRAGELFF; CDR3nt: TGTGCCAGCAGCTTGGCGGGGACAGGGCGCGCCGGGGAGCTGTTTTTT
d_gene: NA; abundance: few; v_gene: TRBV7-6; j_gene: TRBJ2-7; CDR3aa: CASSLEASGAYEQYF; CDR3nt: TGTGCCAGCAGCCTAGAGGCTTCCGGAGCCTACGAGCAGTACTTC
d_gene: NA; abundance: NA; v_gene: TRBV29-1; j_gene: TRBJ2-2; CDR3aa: CSATKGQGNTGELFF; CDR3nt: TGCAGCGCCACTAAAGGGCAGGGGAACACCGGGGAGCTGTTTTTT
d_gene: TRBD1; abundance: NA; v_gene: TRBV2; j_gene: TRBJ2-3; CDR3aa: CASSGRGQGSDTQYF; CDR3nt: TGTGCCAGCAGTGGTCGGGGACAGGGATCGGATACGCAGTATTTT
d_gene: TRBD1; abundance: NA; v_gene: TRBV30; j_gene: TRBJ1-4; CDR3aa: CAWSYTRDRAPRSTNEKLFF; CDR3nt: TGTGCCTGGAGTTATACCCGGGACAGGGCACCTAGATCAACTAATGAAAAACTGTTTTTT
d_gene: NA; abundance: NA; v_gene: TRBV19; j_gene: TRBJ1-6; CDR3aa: CASSIGGSPLHF; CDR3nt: TGTGCCAGTAGTATAGGGGGCAGTCCCCTCCACTTT
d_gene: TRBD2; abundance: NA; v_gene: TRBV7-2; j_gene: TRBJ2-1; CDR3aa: CASSLGISGGNGNEQFF; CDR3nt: TGTGCCAGCAGCTTAGGGATAAGCGGGGGTAACGGCAATGAGCAGTTCTTC
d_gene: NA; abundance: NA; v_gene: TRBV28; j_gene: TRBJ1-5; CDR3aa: CASSLISGVEPQHF; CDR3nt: TGTGCCAGCAGTTTAATTTCAGGGGTTGAGCCCCAGCATTTT
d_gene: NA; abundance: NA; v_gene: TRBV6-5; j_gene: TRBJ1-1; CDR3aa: CASSYRGRYTEAFF; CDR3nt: TGTGCCAGCAGTTACCGAGGGCGCTACACTGAAGCTTTCTTT
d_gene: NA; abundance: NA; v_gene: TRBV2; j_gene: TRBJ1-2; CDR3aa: CASSERENYGYTF; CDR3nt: TGTGCCAGCAGTGAGCGGGAGAACTATGGCTACACCTTC
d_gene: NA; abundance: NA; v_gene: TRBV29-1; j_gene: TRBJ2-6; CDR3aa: CSVEEDSYSGANVLTF; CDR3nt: TGCAGCGTTGAAGAGGACAGCTATTCTGGGGCCAACGTCCTGACTTTC
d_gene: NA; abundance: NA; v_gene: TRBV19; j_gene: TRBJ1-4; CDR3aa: CASSTWGHQSEKLFF; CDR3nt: TGTGCCAGTAGTACCTGGGGACACCAAAGTGAAAAACTGTTTTTT
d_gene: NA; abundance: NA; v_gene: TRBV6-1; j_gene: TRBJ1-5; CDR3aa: CASSEAGVNQPQHF; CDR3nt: TGTGCCAGCAGTGAAGCCGGGGTCAATCAGCCCCAGCATTTT
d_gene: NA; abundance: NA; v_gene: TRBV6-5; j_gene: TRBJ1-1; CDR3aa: CASSDYRAEAFF; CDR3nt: TGTGCCAGCAGCGACTACAGGGCTGAAGCTTTCTTT
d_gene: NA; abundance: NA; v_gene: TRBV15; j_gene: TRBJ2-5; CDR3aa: CATSRDRDSQETQYF; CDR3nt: TGTGCCACCAGCAGAGACCGGGACTCTCAAGAGACCCAGTACTTC
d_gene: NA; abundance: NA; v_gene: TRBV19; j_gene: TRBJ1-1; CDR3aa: CASSIYAGRRTNTEAFF; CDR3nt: TGTGCCAGTAGTATTTATGCGGGGAGAAGAACGAACACTGAAGCTTTCTTT
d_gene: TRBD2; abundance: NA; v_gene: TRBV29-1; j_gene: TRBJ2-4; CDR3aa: CSVIGGRSGAENIQYF; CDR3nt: TGCAGCGTAATCGGGGGGAGGAGTGGGGCCGAAAACATTCAGTACTTC